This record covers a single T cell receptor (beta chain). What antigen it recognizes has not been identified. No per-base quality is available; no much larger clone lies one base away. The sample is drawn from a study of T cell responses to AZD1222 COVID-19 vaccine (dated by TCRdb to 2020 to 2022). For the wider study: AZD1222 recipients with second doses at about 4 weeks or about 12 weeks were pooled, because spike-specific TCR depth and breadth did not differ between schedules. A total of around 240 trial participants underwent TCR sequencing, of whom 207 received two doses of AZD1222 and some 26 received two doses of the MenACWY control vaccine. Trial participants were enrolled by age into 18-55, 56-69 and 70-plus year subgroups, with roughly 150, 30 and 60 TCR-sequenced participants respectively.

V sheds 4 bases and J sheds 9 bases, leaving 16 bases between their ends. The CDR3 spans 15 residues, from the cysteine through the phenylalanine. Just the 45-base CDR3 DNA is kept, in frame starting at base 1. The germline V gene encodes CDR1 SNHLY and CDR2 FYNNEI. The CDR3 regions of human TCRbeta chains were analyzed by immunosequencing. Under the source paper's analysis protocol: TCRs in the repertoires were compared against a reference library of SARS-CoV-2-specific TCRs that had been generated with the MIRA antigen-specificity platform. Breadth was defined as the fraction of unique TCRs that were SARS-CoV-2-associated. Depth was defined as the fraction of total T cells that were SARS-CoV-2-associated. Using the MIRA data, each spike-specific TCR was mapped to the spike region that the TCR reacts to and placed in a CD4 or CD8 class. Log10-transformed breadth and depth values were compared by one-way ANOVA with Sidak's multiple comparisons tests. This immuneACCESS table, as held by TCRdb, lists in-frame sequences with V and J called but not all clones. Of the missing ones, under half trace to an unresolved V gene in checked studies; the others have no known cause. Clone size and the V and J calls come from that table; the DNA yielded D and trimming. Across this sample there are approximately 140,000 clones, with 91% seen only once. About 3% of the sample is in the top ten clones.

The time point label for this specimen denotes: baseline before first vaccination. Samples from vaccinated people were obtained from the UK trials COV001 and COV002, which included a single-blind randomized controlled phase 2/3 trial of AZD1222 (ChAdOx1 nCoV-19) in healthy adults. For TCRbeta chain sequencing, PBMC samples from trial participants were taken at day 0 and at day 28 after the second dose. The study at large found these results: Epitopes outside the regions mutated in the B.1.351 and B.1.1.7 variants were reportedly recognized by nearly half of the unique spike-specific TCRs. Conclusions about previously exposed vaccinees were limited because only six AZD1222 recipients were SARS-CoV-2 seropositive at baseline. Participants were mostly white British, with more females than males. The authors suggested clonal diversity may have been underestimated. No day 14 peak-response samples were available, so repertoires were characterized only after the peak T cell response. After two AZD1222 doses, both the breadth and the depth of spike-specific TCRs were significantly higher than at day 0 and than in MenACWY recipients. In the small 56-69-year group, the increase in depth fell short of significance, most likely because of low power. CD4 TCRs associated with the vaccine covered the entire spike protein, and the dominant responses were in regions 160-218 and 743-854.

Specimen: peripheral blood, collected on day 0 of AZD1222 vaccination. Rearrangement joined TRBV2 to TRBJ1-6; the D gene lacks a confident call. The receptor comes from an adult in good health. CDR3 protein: CASSVGRIKGSPLHF. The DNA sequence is TGTGCCAGCAGTGTGGGCAGGATAAAAGGTTCACCCCTCCACTTT. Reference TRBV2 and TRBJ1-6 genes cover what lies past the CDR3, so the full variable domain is EPEVTQTPSHQVTQMGQEVILRCVPISNHLYFYWYRQILGQKVEFLVSFYNNEISEKSEIFDDQFSVERPDGSNFTLKIRSTKLEDSAMYFCASSVGRIKGSPLHFGNGTRLTVT.